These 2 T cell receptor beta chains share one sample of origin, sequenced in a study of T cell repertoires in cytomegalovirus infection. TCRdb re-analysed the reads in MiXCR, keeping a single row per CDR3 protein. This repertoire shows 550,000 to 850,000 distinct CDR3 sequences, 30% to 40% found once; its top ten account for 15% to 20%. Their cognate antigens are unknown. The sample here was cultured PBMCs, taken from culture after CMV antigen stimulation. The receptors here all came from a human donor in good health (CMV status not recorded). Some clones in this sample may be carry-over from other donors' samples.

CDR3 region: CASSSPLLAGETGELFF. The CDR3 DNA reads as TGTGCCAGCAGTTCCCCTTTACTAGCGGGGGAGACCGGGGAGCTGTTTTTT. V is TRBV12-3 or TRBV12-4 and J is TRBJ2-2; 11 positions match TRBD2. Trimming cost V 4 bases and J 5 bases; bases outside gene matches: 9. The CDR3 is 17 amino acids.

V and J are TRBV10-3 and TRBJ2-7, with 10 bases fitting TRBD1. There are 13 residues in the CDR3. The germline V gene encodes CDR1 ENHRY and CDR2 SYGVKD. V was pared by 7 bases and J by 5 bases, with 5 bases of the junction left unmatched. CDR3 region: CAITGTGVDEQYF. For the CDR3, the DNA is TGTGCCATCACCGGGACAGGGGTCGACGAGCAGTACTTC.